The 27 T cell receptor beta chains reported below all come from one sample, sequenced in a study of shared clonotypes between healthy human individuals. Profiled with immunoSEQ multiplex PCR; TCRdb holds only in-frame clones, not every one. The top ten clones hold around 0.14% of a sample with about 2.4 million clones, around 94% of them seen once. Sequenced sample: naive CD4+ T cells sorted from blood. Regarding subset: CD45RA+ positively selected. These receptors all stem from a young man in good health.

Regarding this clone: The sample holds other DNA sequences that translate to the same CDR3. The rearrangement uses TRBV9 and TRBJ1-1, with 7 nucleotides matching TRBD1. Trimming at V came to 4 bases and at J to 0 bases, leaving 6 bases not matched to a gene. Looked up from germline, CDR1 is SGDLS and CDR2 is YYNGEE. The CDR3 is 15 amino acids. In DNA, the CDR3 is TGTGCCAGCAGCCCAGCCGGGACAGTGAACACTGAAGCTTTCTTT. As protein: CASSPAGTVNTEAFF.

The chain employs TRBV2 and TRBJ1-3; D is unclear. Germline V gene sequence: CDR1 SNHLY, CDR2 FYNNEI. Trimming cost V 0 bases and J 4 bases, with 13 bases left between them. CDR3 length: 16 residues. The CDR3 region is CASSEALLGSGNTIYF. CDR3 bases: TGTGCCAGCAGTGAAGCGCTTTTGGGGTCCGGAAACACCATATATTTT.

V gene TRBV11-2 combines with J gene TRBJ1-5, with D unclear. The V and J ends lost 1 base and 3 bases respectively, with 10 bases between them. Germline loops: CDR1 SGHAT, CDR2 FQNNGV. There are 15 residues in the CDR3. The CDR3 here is CASSLGPRPNQPQHF. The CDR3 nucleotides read TGTGCCAGCAGCTTAGGACCCAGGCCCAATCAGCCCCAGCATTTT.

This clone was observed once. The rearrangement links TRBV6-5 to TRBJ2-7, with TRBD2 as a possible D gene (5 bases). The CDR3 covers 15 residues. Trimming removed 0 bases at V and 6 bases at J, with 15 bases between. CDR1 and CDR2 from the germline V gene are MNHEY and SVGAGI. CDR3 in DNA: TGTGCCAGCAGTTACTCGTGGGAAAGCGGCGGCGAGCAGTACTTC. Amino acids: CASSYSWESGGEQYF.

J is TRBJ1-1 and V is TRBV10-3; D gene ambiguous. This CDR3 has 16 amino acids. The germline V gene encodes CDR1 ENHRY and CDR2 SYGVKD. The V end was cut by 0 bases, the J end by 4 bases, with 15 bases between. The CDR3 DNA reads TGTGCCATCAGTGAGTCGACCGGGGTATCAGGCACTGAAGCTTTCTTT. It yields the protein CAISESTGVSGTEAFF.

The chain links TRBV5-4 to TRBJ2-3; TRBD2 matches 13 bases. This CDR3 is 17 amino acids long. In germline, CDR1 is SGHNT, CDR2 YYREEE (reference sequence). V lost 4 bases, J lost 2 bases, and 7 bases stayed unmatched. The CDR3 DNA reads TGTGCCAGCAGCCAGACTAGCGGGGGGTTCCTCACAGATACGCAGTATTTT. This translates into CASSQTSGGFLTDTQYF.

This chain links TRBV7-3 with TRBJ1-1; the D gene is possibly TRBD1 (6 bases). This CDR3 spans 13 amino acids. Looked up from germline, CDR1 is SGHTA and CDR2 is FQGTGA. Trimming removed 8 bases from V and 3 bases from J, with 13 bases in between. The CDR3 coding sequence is TGTGCCAGCGGTTGGGGGGCTGACACTGAAGCTTTCTTT. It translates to CASGWGADTEAFF.

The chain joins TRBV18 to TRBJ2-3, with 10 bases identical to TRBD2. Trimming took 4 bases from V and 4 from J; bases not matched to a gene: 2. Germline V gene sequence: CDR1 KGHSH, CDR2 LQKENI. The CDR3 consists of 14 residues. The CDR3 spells CASSQAGGADTQYF. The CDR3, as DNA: TGTGCCAGCTCACAAGCGGGAGGGGCAGATACGCAGTATTTT.

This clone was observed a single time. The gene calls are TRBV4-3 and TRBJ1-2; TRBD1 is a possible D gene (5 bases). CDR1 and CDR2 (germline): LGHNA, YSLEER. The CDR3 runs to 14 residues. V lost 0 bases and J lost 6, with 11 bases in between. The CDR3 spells CASSQDAGKHGYTF. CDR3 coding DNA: TGCGCCAGCAGCCAAGATGCAGGGAAGCATGGCTACACCTTC.

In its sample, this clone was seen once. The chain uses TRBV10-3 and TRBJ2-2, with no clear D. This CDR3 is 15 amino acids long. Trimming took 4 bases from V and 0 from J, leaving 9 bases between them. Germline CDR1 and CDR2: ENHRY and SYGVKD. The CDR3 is CAISGGNANTGELFF. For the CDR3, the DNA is TGTGCCATCAGTGGTGGAAACGCGAACACCGGGGAGCTGTTTTTT.

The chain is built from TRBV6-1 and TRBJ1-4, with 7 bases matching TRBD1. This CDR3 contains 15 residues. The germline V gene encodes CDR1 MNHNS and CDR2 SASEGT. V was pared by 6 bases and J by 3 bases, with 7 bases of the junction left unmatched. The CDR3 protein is CASRTSGGSNEKLFF. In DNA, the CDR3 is TGTGCCAGCAGAACCTCAGGGGGGTCTAATGAAAAACTGTTTTTT.

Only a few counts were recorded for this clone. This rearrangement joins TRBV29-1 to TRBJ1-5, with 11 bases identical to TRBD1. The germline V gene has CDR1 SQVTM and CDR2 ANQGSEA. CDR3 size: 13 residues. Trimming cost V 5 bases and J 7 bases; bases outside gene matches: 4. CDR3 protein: CSVIGTGGQPQHF. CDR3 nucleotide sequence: TGCAGCGTTATAGGGACAGGGGGGCAGCCCCAGCATTTT.

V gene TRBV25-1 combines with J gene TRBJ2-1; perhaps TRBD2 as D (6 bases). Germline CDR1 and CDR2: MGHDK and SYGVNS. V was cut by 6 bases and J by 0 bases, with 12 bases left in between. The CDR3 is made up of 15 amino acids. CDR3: CASSDHSGSYNEQFF. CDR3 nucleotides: TGTGCCAGCAGCGATCATAGCGGCTCCTACAATGAGCAGTTCTTC.

CDR3 DNA sequence: TGCGCCAGCAGCTTGGCCGGGGTAGCGGGACAAGAGACCCAGTACTTC. Protein sequence: CASSLAGVAGQETQYF. This rearrangement joins TRBV5-1 to TRBJ2-5; 8 positions match TRBD2. V dropped 0 bases and J dropped 2; count of bases not matched to a gene: 6. CDR3 length: 16 amino acids. Germline V gives CDR1 SGHRS, CDR2 YFSETQ.

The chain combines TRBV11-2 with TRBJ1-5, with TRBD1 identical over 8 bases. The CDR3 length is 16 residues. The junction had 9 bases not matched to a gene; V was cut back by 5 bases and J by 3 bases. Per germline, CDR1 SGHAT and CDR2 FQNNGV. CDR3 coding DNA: TGTGCCAGCAGCCCTACGACAGGGGCAGACAATCAGCCCCAGCATTTT. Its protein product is CASSPTTGADNQPQHF.

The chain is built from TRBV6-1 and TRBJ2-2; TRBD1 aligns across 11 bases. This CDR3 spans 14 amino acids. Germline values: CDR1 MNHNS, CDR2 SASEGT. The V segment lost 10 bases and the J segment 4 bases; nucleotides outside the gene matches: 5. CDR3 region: CATRTGGITGELFF. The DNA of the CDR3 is TGTGCCACACGGACAGGGGGCATCACCGGGGAGCTGTTTTTT.

The CDR3 DNA reads TGTGCCAGCAGCTTTTGGGCCGAGAACACTGAAGCTTTCTTT. Residues: CASSFWAENTEAFF. V and J are TRBV13 and TRBJ1-1; D gene ambiguous. Trimming stripped 3 bases from V and 1 base from J, with 9 bases between. This CDR3 spans 14 amino acids. Germline values: CDR1 PRHDT, CDR2 FYEKMQ (reference sequence).

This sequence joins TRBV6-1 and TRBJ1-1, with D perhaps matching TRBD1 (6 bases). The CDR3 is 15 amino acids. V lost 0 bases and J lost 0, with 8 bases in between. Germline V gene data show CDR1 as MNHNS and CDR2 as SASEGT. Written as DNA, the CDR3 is TGTGCCAGCAGTGAAGCTGGGGGCATGAACACTGAAGCTTTCTTT. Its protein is CASSEAGGMNTEAFF.

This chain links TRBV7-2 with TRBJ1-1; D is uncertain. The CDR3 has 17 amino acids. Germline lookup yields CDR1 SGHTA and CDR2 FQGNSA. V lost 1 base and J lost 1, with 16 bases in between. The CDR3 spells CASSLVFGNRANTEAFF. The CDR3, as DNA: TGTGCCAGCAGCTTAGTTTTCGGTAACCGGGCGAACACTGAAGCTTTCTTT.

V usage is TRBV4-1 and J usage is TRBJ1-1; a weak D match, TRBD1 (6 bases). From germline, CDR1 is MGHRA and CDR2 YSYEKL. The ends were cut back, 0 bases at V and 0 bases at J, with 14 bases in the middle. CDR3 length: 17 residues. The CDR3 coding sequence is TGCGCCAGCAGCCAAGATTGGTCCAGGACAGTGAACACTGAAGCTTTCTTT. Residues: CASSQDWSRTVNTEAFF.

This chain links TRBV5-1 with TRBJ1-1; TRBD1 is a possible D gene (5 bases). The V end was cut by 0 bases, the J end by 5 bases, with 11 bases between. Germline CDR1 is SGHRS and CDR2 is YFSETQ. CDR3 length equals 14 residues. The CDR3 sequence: CASSLAEGKTEAFF. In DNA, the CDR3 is TGCGCCAGCAGCTTGGCCGAGGGGAAGACTGAAGCTTTCTTT.

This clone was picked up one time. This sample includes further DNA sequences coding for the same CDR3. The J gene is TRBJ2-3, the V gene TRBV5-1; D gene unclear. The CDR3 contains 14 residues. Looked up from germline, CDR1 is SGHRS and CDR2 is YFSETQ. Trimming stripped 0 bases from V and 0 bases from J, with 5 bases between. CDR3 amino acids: CASSLAGSTDTQYF. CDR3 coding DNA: TGCGCCAGCAGCTTGGCGGGTAGCACAGATACGCAGTATTTT.

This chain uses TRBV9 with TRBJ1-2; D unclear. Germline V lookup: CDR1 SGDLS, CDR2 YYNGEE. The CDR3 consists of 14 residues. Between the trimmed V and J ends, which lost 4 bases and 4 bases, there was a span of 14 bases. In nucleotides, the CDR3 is TGTGCCAGCAGCCCCTCTCCCGATCTCTATGGCTACACCTTC. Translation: CASSPSPDLYGYTF.

Here the CDR3 reads CASSIDGQGLYNEQFF. As DNA, the CDR3 is TGTGCCAGTAGTATAGACGGACAGGGGTTGTACAATGAGCAGTTCTTC. V usage is TRBV19 and J usage is TRBJ2-1; TRBD1 matches at 9 bases. The V gene's germline CDR1 is LNHDA and CDR2 SQIVND (reference sequence). The CDR3 spans 16 residues. Trimming took 0 bases from V and 4 from J; bases not matched to a gene: 4.

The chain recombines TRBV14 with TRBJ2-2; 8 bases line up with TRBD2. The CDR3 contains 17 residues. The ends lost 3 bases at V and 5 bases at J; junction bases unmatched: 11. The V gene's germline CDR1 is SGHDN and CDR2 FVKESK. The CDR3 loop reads CASSQVRGRSQTGELFF. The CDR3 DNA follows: TGTGCCAGCAGCCAGGTCCGCGGGAGGTCCCAGACCGGGGAGCTGTTTTTT.

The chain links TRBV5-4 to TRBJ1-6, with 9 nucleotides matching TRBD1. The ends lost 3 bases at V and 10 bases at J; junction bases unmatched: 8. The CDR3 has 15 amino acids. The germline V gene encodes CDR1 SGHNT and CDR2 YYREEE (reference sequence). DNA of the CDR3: TGTGCCAGCAGCTCCGGGACAGGGCGACTATCACCCCTCCACTTT. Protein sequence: CASSSGTGRLSPLHF.

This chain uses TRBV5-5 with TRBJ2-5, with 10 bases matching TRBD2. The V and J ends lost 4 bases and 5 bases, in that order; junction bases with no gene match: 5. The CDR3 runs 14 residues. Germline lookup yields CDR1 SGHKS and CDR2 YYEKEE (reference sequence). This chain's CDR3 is CASSPLAGAETQYF. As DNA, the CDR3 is TGTGCCAGCAGCCCTCTAGCGGGAGCGGAGACCCAGTACTTC.